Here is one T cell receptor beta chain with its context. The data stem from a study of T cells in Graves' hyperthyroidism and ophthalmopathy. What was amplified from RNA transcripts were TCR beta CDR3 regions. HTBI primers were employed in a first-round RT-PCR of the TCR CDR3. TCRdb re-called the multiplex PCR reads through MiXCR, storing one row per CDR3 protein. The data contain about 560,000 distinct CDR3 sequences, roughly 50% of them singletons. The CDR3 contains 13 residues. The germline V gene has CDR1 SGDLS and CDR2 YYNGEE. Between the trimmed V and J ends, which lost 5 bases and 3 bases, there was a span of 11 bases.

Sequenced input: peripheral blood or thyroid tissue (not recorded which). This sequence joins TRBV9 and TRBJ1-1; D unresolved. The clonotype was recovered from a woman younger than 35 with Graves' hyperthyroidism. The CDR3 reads CASSPWTDTEAFF. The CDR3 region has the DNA TGTGCCAGCAGTCCGTGGACGGACACTGAAGCTTTCTTT.